The 9 T cell receptor beta chains presented below share a single source sample, sequenced in a study of cytotoxic CD8 clonotypes in ibrutinib-treated CLL. The protocol was immunoSEQ multiplex PCR, while the TCRdb copy is restricted to in-frame clones and leaves out a portion. This sample has tens of thousands of clones; 65% to 90% occur once, and the top ten carry 7.5% to 9.5%. The input for sequencing was PBMCs, taken after 24 months of ibrutinib treatment. The receptors were sampled from a human donor with chronic lymphocytic leukemia.

V and J are TRBV14 and TRBJ2-2; D gene uncertain. The CDR3 extends over 14 amino acids. Germline V gene sequence: CDR1 SGHDN, CDR2 FVKESK. The V end was cut by 0 bases, the J end by 5 bases, with 7 bases between. The CDR3 loop is CASSQEVKTGELFF. CDR3 nucleotides: TGTGCCAGCAGCCAAGAGGTGAAGACCGGGGAGCTGTTTTTT.

V and J are TRBV30 and TRBJ1-5; D is perhaps TRBD1 (5 bases). Germline lookup yields CDR1 GTSNPN and CDR2 SVGIG (reference sequence). V gave up 3 bases and J gave up 3 bases, with 9 bases separating them. The CDR3 has 13 amino acids. The CDR3 region is CAWSLDTNQPQHF. CDR3 coding DNA: TGTGCCTGGAGCTTGGACACCAATCAGCCCCAGCATTTT.

This clone has a single count. The gene calls are TRBV6-1 and TRBJ2-5, with 9 bases identical to TRBD1. Germline loops: CDR1 MNHNS, CDR2 SASEGT. This CDR3 has 15 amino acids. With 6 bases clipped from V and 4 bases from J, the junction kept 9 bases outside the gene matches. CDR3 nucleotide sequence: TGTGCCAGCAGGGACCTAGGACAGGGGCGAGAGACCCAGTACTTC. Its translation is CASRDLGQGRETQYF.

The chain employs TRBV6-6 and TRBJ2-7, with a weak D call TRBD1 (6 bases). Per germline, CDR1 MNHNY and CDR2 SVGAGI (reference sequence). The CDR3 spans 13 residues. Deletions cut 7 bases from V and 2 bases from J, with 12 bases between. CDR3 residues: CASTKGGTYEQYF. The CDR3 DNA is TGTGCCAGCACTAAAGGGGGAACCTACGAGCAGTACTTC.

V usage is TRBV2 and J usage is TRBJ2-3, with D uncertain. V lost 8 bases, J lost 2 bases, and 11 bases lay in between. Germline CDR1 and CDR2: SNHLY and FYNNEI. The CDR3 sequence is 13 residues long. The CDR3: CASGESPTDTQYF. The CDR3 DNA is TGTGCCAGCGGAGAAAGCCCCACAGATACGCAGTATTTT.

The V call is TRBV30, the J call TRBJ1-2, with 7 positions matching TRBD1. Germline V CDR1 and CDR2: GTSNPN, SVGIG (reference sequence). CDR3 length equals 13 residues. CDR3 sequence reads: CASTGSINYGYTF. The CDR3, as DNA: TGTGCTTCGACAGGGTCGATTAACTATGGCTACACCTTC.

V gene TRBV10-3 combines with J gene TRBJ1-2; D is unclear. Deletions cut 2 bases from V and 2 bases from J, with 9 bases between. Germline V gene data show CDR1 as ENHRY and CDR2 as SYGVKD. There are 14 residues in the CDR3. CDR3 DNA: TGTGCCATCAGTGAGATGACGGAGAACTATGGCTACACCTTC. As protein: CAISEMTENYGYTF.

The rearrangement joins TRBV25-1 to TRBJ1-5; D not certain. There are 15 residues in the CDR3. Germline V gene sequence: CDR1 MGHDK, CDR2 SYGVNS. The germline V and J ends were trimmed by 4 bases and 0 bases, with 10 bases remaining between them. Written as DNA, the CDR3 is TGTGCCAGCAGTGGGAATCTCGATAGCAATCAGCCCCAGCATTTT. The encoded protein is CASSGNLDSNQPQHF.

The chain is built from TRBV6-5 and TRBJ1-1; weak D call: TRBD1 (6 bases). This CDR3 contains 12 residues. CDR1 and CDR2 from the germline V gene are MNHEY and SVGAGI. Trimming took off 7 bases at V and 12 bases at J, with 18 bases between the two ends. CDR3 sequence reads: CASISGDMGSFF. The CDR3 coding sequence is TGTGCCAGCATAAGCGGGGACATGGGATCTTTCTTT.